The present TCR beta chain was sequenced within a study of blood T cell repertoires in COVID-19. Study-level background: Samples of COVID-19 (acute and convalescent) were obtained from the United States, Italy and Spain. The cDNA or gDNA used as material had been derived from T cells, B-cell-depleted T cells, or PBMCs.

As processed by the authors: Scientists estimated how many nucleated cells there were by amplifying reference gene primers. The table came from immunoSEQ multiplex PCR; TCRdb's copy has only in-frame clones and leaves some out. The V and J calls and clone size come from that table; D and trimming were worked out from the DNA. The repertoire includes 150,000 to 200,000 clones, roughly nine tenths of them detected once, and over 9.5% sits in the top ten. V was pared by 6 bases and J by 5 bases, with 8 bases between. This CDR3 comprises 11 residues. Germline V CDR1 and CDR2: MNHEY, SVGAGI. The source of this sequence is a woman aged 60 to 75 with COVID-19, enrolled during active disease. The sequenced sample consisted of peripheral blood. The gene calls are TRBV6-5 and TRBJ2-7; weak D call: TRBD1 (5 bases). The CDR3 coding sequence is TGTGCCAGCAGCCAGGGTCACGAGCAGTACTTC. This gives the protein CASSQGHEQYF.